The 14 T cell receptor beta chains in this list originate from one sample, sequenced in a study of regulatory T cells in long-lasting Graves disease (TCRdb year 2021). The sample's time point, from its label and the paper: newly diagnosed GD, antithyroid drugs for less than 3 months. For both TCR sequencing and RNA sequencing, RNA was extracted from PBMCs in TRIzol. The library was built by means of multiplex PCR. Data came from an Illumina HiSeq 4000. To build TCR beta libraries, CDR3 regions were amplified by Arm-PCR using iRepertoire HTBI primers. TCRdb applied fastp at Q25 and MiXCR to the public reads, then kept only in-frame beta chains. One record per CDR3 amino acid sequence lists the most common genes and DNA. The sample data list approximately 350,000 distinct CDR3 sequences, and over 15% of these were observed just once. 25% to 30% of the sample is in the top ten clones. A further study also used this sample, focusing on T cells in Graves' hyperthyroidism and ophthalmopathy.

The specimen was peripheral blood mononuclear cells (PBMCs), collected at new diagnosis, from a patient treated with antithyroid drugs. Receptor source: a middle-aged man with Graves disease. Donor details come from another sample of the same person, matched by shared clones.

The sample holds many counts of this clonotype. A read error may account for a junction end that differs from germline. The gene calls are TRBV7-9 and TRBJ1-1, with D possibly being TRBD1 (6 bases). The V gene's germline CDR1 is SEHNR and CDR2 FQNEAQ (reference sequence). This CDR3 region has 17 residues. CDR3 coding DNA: TGTGCCAGCAACTTACTCGGGGGGGGCAGAGGGAACACTGAAGCTTTCTTT. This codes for CASNLLGGGRGNTEAFF. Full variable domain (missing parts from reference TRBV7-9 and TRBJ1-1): DTGVSQNPRHKITKRGQNVTFRCDPISEHNRLYWYRQTLGQGPEFLTYFQNEAQLEKSRLLSDRFSAERPKGSFSTLEIQRTEQGDSAMYLCASNLLGGGRGNTEAFFGQGTRLTVV.

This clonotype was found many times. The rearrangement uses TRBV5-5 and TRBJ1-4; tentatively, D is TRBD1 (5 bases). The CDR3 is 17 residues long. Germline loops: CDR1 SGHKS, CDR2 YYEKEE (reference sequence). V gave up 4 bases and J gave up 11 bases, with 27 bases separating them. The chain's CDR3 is CASSPGTQGGTAGKLFF. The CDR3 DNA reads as TGTGCCAGCAGCCCGGGTACGCAGGGCGGGACGGCTGGCAAACTGTTTTTT.

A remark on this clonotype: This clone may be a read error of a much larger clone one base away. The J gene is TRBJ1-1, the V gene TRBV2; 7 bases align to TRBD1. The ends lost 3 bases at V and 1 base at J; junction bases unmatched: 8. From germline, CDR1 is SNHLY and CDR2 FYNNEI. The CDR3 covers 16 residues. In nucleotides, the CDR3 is TGTGCCAGCAGTGATGGGGCCGGGACAGAGAACACTGAAGCTTTCTTT. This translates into CASSDGAGTENTEAFF.

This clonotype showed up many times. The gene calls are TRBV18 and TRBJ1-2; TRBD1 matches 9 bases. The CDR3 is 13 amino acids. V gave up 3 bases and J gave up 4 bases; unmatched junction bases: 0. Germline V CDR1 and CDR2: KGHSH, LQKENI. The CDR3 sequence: CASSPDRGYGYTF. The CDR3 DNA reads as TGTGCCAGCTCACCGGACAGGGGCTATGGCTACACCTTC.

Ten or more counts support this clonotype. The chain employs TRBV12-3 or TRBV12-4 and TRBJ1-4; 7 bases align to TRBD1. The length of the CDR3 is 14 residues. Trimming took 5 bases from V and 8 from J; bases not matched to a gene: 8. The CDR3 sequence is CASSIQGRKEKLFF. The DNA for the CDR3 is TGTGCCAGCAGTATACAGGGGAGGAAGGAAAAACTGTTTTTT.

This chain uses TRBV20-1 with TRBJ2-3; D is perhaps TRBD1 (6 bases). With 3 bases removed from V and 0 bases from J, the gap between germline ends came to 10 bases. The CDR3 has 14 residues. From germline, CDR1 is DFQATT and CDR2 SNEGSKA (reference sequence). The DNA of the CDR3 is TGCAGTGCTAGCAAAGGGGGAAGCACAGATACGCAGTATTTT. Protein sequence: CSASKGGSTDTQYF.

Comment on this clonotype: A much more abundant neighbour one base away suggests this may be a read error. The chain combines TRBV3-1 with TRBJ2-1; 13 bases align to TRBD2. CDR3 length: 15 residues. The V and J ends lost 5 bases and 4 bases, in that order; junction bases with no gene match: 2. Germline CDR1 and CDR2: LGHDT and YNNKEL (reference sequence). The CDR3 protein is CASSTGLAGYNEQFF. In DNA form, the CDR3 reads TGTGCCAGCAGCACGGGACTAGCGGGGTACAATGAGCAGTTCTTC.

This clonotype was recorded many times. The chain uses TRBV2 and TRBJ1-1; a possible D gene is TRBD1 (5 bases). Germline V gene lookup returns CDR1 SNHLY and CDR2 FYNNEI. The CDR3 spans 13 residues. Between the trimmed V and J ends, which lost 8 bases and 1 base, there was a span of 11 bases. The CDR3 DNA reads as TGTGCCAGCCACCGGGACTCGAACACTGAAGCTTTCTTT. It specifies CASHRDSNTEAFF.

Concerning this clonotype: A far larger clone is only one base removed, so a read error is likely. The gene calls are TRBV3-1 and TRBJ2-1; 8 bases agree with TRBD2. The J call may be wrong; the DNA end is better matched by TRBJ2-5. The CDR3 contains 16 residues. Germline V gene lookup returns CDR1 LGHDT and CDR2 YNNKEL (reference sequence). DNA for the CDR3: TGTGCCGGCAGCCAAGCCCGTTTAGCGGGGAAAGAGACCCAGTACTTC. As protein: CAGSQARLAGKETQYF.

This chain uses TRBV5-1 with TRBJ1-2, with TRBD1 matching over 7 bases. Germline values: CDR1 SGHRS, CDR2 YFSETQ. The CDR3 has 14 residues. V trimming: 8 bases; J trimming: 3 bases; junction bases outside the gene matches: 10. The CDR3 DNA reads TGCGCCAGTTTCAACCAGGGGGATGACTATGGCTACACCTTC. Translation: CASFNQGDDYGYTF.

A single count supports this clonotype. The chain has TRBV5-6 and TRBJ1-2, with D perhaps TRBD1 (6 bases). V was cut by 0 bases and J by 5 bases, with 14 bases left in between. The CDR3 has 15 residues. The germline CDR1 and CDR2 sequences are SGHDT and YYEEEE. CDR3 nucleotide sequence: TGTGCCAGCAGCTTGGAGGGCAGGGGCTCATATGGCTACACCTTC. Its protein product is CASSLEGRGSYGYTF.

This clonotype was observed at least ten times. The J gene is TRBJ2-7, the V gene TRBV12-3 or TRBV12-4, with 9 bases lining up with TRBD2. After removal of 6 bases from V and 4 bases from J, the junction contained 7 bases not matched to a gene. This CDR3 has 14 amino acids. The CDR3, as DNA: TGTGCCAGCAGGAGGGCTAGCGGGGCTTACGAGCAGTACTTC. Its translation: CASRRASGAYEQYF.

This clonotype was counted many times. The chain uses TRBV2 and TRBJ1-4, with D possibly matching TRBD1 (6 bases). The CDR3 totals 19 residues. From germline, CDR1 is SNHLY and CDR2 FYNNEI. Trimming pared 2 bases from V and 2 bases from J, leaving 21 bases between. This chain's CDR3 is CASSETRFGGPRTNEKLFF. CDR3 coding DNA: TGTGCCAGCAGTGAAACCCGCTTTGGGGGGCCAAGGACTAATGAAAAACTGTTTTTT.

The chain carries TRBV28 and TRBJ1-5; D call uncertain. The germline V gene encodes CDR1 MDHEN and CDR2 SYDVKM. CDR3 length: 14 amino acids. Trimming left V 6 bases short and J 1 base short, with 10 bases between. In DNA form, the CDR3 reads TGTGCCAGCAGCCTCCCCGAGAGCAATCAGCCCCAGCATTTT. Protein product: CASSLPESNQPQHF.